A single T cell receptor beta chain is shown here with its context. No antigen is known for it. At one boundary the junction diverges from the germline segment, which might be a read error. This CDR3 contains 14 residues. From germline, CDR1 is SEHNR and CDR2 FQNEAQ (reference sequence). The sample originates from a study of cytomegalovirus exposure and HLA in healthy donors. Study-wide points: Investigators reported 150 to 200 TCR beta chains as tied to cytomegalovirus. In vitro work confirmed that three CMV-associated chains recognize CMV antigens.

13 Jbeta primers and 60 Vbeta primers were used for the PCR. The protocol was immunoSEQ multiplex PCR, while the TCRdb copy is restricted to in-frame clones and leaves out a portion. This sample carries approximately 190,000 clones, around 83% of them seen once, and the ten largest clones take approximately 0.8%. This TCR derives from a woman under 30 in good health and CMV-seronegative. Sequenced: PBMCs. The V gene is TRBV7-9, the J gene TRBJ1-5, with D perhaps matching TRBD1 (6 bases). The chain's CDR3 is CSSSLGQSNQPQHF. CDR3 nucleotide sequence: TGTTCCAGCAGCTTAGGACAGTCCAATCAGCCCCAGCATTTT.